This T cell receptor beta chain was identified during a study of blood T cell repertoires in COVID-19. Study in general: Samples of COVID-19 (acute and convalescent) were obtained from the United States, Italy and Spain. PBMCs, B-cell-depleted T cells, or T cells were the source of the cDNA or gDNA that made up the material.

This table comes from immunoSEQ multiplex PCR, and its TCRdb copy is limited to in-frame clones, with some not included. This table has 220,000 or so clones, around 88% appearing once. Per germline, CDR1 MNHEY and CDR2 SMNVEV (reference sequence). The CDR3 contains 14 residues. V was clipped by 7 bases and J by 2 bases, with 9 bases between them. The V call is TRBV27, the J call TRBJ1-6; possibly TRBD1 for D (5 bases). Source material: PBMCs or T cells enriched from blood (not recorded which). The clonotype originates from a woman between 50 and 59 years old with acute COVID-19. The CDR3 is CASTQGPYNSPLHF. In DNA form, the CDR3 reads TGTGCCAGCACCCAGGGTCCCTATAATTCACCCCTCCACTTT.